This T cell receptor beta chain was captured by sequencing in a study of post-analysis software for immune sequencing data. Overall study results and limits: Multiple sclerosis was associated with a significant reduction in normalized Chao1 diversity relative to controls.

Researchers reported that TCR beta cDNA libraries carried unique molecular identifiers. Some 500,000 cDNA molecules were recovered from an input of about 0.9 to 10 million T cells. In TCRdb, the PCR reads were re-called with MiXCR into one record per CDR3 protein. The data contain 740,000 or so distinct CDR3 sequences, about 50% of them singletons. The count of this clonotype is one. Its specificity is not known. The sequence came from a girl between 5 and 17 years old with multiple sclerosis. The sample taken for sequencing was blood.

The CDR3 region has the DNA TGTGCCAGCAGCCCCCGGGGGGACGTCCCCTTTTTTGATGAGCAGTTCTTC. Amino acids: CASSPRGDVPFFDEQFF. This chain joins TRBV7-9 and TRBJ2-1, with 7 bases identical to TRBD2. The germline V gene encodes CDR1 SEHNR and CDR2 FQNEAQ (reference sequence). Trimming cost V 5 bases and J 8 bases; bases outside gene matches: 18. The CDR3 consists of 17 residues.